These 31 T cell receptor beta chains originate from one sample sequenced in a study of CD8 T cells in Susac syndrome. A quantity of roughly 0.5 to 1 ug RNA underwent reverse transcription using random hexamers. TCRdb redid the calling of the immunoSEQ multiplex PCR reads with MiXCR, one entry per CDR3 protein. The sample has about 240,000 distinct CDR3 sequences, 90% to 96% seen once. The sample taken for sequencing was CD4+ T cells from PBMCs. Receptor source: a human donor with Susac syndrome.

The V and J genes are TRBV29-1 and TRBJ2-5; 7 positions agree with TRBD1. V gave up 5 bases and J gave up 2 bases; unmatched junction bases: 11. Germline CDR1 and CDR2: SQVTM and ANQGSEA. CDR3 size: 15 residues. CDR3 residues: CSVSLGGFSQETQYF. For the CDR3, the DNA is TGCAGCGTTTCTTTAGGGGGCTTTAGTCAAGAGACCCAGTACTTC.

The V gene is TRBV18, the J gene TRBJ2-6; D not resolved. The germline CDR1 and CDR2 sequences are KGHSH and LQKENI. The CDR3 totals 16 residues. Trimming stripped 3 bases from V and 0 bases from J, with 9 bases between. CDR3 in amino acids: CASSPTPPSGANVLTF. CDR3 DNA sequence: TGTGCCAGCTCACCTACCCCCCCCTCTGGGGCCAACGTCCTGACTTTC.

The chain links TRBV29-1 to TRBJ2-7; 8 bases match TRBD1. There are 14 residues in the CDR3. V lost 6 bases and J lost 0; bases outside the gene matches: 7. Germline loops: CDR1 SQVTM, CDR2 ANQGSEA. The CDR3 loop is CSVSQGAVSYEQYF. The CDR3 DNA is TGCAGCGTGTCGCAGGGGGCCGTCTCCTACGAGCAGTACTTC.

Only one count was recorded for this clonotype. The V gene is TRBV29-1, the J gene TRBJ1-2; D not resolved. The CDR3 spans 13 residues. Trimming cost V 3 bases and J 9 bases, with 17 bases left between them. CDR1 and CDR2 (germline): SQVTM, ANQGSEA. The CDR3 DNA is TGCAGCGTTGATTCCGTTGTAGATGCGAGCTACACCTTC. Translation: CSVDSVVDASYTF.

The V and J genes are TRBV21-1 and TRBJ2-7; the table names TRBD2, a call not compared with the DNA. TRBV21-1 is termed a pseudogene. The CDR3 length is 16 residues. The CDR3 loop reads CASSKVGTGGNYEQYF. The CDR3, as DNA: TGTGCCAGCAGCAAAGTGGGGACGGGAGGAAACTACGAGCAGTACTTC.

The CDR3 DNA reads as TGCGCCAGCACCGGGCCAAACAATGAGCAGTTCTTC. It yields the protein CASTGPNNEQFF. V is TRBV5-1 and J is TRBJ2-1, with D uncertain. The CDR3 sequence is 12 residues long. V shed 6 bases and J shed 5 bases, with 9 bases lying between them. CDR1 is SGHRS and CDR2 is YFSETQ in the germline V gene.

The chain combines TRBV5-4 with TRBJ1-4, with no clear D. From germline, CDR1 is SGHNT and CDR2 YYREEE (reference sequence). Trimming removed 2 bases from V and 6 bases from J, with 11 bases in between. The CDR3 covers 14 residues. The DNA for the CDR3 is TGTGCCAGCAGCTTTGGGCTAGATGATGAAAAACTGTTTTTT. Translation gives CASSFGLDDEKLFF.

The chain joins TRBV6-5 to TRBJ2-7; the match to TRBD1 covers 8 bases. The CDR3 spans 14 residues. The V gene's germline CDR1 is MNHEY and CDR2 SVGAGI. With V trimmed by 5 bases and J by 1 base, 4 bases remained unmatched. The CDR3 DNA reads TGTGCCAGCAGTCGACAGGGGACTTCCTACGAGCAGTACTTC. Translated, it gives CASSRQGTSYEQYF.

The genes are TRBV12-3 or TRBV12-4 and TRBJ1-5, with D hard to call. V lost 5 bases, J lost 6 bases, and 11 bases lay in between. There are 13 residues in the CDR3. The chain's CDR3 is CASSLRETQPQHF. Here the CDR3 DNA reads TGTGCCAGCAGTCTCCGGGAGACTCAGCCCCAGCATTTT.

The CDR3 sequence is CASRSPSDEQFF. The CDR3 region has the DNA TGTGCCAGCAGATCTCCTAGCGATGAGCAGTTCTTC. This chain joins TRBV28 and TRBJ2-1, with D possibly matching TRBD2 (6 bases). The V gene's germline CDR1 is MDHEN and CDR2 SYDVKM. With 6 bases removed from V and 8 bases from J, the gap between germline ends came to 11 bases. CDR3 length equals 12 residues.

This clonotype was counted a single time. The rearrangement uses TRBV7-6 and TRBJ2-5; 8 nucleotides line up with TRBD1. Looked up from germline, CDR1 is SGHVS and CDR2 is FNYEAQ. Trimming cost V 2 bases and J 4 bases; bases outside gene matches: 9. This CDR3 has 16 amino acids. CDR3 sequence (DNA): TGTGCCAGCAGCTTAACTACAGGGGGGATAGGAGAGACCCAGTACTTC. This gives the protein CASSLTTGGIGETQYF. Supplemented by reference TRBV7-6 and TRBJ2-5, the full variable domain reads GAGVSQSPRYKVTKRGQDVALRCDPISGHVSLYWYRQALGQGPEFLTYFNYEAQQDKSGLPNDRFSAERPEGSISTLTIQRTEQRDSAMYRCASSLTTGGIGETQYFGPGTRLLVL.

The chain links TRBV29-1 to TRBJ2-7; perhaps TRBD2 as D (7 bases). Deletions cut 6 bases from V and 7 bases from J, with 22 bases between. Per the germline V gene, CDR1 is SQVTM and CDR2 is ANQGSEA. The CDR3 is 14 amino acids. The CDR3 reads CSVRLWAGDREQYF. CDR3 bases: TGCAGCGTCCGCTTATGGGCGGGAGACAGGGAGCAGTACTTC.

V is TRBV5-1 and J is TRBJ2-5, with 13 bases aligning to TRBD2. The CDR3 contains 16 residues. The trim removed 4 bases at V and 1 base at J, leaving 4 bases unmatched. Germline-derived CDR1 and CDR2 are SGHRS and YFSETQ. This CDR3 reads CASSPRLAGGQETQYF. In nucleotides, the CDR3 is TGCGCCAGCAGCCCCAGACTAGCGGGAGGCCAAGAGACCCAGTACTTC.

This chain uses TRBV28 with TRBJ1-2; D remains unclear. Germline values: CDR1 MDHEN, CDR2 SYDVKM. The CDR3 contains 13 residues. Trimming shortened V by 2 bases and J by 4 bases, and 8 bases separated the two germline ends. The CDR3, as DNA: TGTGCCAGCAGTTTAACGTTCAGCTATGGCTACACCTTC. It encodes CASSLTFSYGYTF.

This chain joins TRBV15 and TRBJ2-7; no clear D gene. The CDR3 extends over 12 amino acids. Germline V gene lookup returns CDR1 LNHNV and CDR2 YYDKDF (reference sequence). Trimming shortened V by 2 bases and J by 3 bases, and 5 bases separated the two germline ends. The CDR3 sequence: CATSRRNYEQYF. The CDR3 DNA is TGTGCCACCAGCAGACGAAACTACGAGCAGTACTTC.

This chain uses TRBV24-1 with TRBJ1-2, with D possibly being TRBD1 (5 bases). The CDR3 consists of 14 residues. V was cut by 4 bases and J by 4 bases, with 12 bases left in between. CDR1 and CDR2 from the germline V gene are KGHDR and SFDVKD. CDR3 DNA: TGTGCCACCAGTGAGATCCGGGACGGCTATGGCTACACCTTC. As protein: CATSEIRDGYGYTF.

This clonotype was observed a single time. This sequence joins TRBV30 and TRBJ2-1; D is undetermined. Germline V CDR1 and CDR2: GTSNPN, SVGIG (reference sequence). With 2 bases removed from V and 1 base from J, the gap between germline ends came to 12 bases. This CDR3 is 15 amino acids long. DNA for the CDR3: TGTGCCTGGAGTCCGTTTCTGTTTTCCTACAATGAGCAGTTCTTC. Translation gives CAWSPFLFSYNEQFF.

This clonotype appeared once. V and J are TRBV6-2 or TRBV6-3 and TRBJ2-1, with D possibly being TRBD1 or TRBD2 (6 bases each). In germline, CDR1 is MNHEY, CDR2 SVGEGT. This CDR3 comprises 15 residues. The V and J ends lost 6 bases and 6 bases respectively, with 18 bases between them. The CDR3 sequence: CASRPWGASLNEQFF. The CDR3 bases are TGTGCCAGCAGACCCTGGGGGGCTTCACTCAATGAGCAGTTCTTC.

This chain's CDR3 is CASSLEEMENIQYF. For the CDR3, the DNA is TGTGCCAGCAGCTTGGAGGAAATGGAAAACATTCAGTACTTC. The rearrangement uses TRBV12-3 or TRBV12-4 and TRBJ2-4, with D possibly TRBD2 on 5 matching bases. Trimming stripped 6 bases from V and 5 bases from J, with 14 bases between. CDR3 length: 14 amino acids.

The CDR3 here is CATNIGGSYNEQFF. CDR3 sequence (DNA): TGTGCCACCAATATCGGGGGCTCCTACAATGAGCAGTTCTTC. The rearrangement links TRBV12-3 or TRBV12-4 to TRBJ2-1; TRBD2 is a possible D gene (6 bases). This CDR3 spans 14 amino acids. Between the trimmed V and J ends, which lost 10 bases and 0 bases, there was a span of 13 bases.

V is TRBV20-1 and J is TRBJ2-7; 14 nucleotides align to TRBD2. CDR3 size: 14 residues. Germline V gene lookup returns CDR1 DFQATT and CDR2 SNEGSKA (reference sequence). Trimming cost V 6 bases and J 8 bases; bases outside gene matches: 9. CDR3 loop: CSASEGLAGVKQYF. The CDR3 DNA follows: TGCAGTGCCAGTGAGGGACTAGCGGGAGTTAAGCAGTACTTC.

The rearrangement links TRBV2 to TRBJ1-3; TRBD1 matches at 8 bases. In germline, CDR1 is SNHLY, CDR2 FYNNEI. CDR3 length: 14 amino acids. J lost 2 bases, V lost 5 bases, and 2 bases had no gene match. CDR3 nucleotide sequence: TGTGCCAGCAGTCGGGACAGGACTGGAAACACCATATATTTT. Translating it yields CASSRDRTGNTIYF. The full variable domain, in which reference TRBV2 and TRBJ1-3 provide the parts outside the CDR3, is EPEVTQTPSHQVTQMGQEVILRCVPISNHLYFYWYRQILGQKVEFLVSFYNNEISEKSEIFDDQFSVERPDGSNFTLKIRSTKLEDSAMYFCASSRDRTGNTIYFGEGSWLTVV.

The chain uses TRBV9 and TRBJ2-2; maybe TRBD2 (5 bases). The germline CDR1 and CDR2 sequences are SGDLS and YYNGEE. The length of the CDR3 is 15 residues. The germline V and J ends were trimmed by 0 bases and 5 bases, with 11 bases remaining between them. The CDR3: CASSVAGRLTGELFF. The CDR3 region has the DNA TGTGCCAGCAGCGTAGCGGGGAGACTGACCGGGGAGCTGTTTTTT.

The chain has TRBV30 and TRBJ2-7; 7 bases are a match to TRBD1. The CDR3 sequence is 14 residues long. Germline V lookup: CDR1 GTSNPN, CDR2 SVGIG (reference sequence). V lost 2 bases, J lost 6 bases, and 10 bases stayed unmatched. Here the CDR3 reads CAWSLTRGRPEQYF. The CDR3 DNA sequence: TGTGCCTGGAGTTTAACAAGGGGGCGCCCCGAGCAGTACTTC.

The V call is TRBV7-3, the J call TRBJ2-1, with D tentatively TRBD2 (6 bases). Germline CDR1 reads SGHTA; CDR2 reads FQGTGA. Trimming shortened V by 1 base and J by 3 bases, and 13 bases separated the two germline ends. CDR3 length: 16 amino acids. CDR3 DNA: TGTGCCAGCAGCTTAAGTCGGGGGAGATACTACAATGAGCAGTTCTTC. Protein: CASSLSRGRYYNEQFF.

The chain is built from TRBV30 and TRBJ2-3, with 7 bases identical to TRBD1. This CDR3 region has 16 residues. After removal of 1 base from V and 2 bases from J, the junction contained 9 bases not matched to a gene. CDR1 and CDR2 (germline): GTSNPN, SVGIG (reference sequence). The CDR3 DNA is TGTGCCTGGAGTGGGACAGGAGCCGCCATCACAGATACGCAGTATTTT. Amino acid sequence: CAWSGTGAAITDTQYF.

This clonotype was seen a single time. This CDR3 is CASSQEAGFGNSGANVLTF. In DNA, the CDR3 is TGCGCCAGCAGCCAAGAAGCGGGGTTTGGTAACTCTGGGGCCAACGTCCTGACTTTC. J is TRBJ2-6 and V is TRBV4-1; TRBD2 aligns across 7 bases. Germline V gives CDR1 MGHRA, CDR2 YSYEKL. Losses at the gene ends were 0 bases for V and 0 bases for J; bases not matched to a gene: 8. The CDR3 covers 19 residues.

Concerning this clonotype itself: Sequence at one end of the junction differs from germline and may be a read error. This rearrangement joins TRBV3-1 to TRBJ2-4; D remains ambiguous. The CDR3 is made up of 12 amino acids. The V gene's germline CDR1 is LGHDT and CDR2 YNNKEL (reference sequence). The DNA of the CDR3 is TGTGCCAGCAGCCAAGAGGGAAGGCCCCCCCACTTC. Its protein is CASSQEGRPPHF.

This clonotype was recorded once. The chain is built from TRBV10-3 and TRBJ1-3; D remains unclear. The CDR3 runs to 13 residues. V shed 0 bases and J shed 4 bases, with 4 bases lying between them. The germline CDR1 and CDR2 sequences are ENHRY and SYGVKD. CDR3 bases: TGTGCCATCAGTGAGTCTGACGGAAACACCATATATTTT. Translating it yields CAISESDGNTIYF.

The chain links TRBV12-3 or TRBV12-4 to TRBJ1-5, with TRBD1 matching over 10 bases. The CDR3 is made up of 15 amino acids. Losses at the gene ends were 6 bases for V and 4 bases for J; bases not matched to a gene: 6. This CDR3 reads CASSPGQGLNQPQHF. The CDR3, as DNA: TGTGCCAGCAGCCCGGGACAGGGGCTTAATCAGCCCCAGCATTTT.

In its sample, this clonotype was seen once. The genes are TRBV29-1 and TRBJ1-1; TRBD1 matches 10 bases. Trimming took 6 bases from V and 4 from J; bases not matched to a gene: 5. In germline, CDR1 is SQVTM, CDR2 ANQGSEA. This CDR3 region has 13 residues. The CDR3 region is CSVGDRGATEAFF. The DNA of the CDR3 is TGCAGCGTGGGGGACAGGGGAGCCACTGAAGCTTTCTTT.